Sequencing of this TCR beta chain was carried out in a study of human T cells and chemical hapten exposure. Turning to the study itself: The study enrolled mostly female patients with alopecia areata, totalis or universalis.

Time point noted: patch test 3, about 24 weeks after DPC sensitization. Treatment described: therapeutic diphenylcyclopropenone sensitization with weekly scalp DPC. Sequencing started from total RNA isolated from unfractionated whole blood. The sample holds a few counts of this clonotype. The CDR3 consists of 12 residues. Germline values: CDR1 SQVTM, CDR2 ANQGSEA. The ends were cut back, 4 bases at V and 2 bases at J, with 9 bases in the middle. Each CDR3 protein gets one entry after TCRdb re-called the RACE reads with MiXCR. This table has under 200,000 distinct CDR3 sequences, around 30% appearing once.

The specimen was whole blood, collected in connection with sensitization to the hapten diphenylcyclopropenone (DPC). This TCR came from a young woman with alopecia areata. Some clones in this sample may be carry-over from other donors' samples. This chain joins TRBV29-1 and TRBJ2-7, with D possibly being TRBD2 (6 bases). The CDR3 reads CSVGSGTYEQYF. The CDR3 DNA reads TGCAGCGTTGGTAGCGGAACCTACGAGCAGTACTTC.